This T cell receptor (beta chain) stems from a study of T-cell memory formation after mild COVID-19 (TCRdb year 2021). About the study as a whole: TCR sequence clusters from the two donors were found to be largely donor specific. T-cell clones expanding and contracting after mild COVID-19 in a couple of donors were tracked by longitudinal TCRalpha and TCRbeta repertoire sequencing. The cohort was made up of two young adult volunteers, one female and one male, who were previously healthy. Paper-wide results and their limitations: Whether the second-wave clones peaking on day 37 were SARS-CoV-2 specific was not confirmed. The study covered only a couple of mild cases, and larger cohorts including severe cases with pre-infection samples were considered necessary. Contracting CD4+ clones turned up mainly in the CM and EM memory subsets, whereas EMRA was where CD8+ clones were enriched. The detection of some responding clones in pre-infection memory suggests that pre-existing cross-reactive memory T cells joined the SARS-CoV-2 response. From day 15 to 85, contracting clones showed balanced CD4/CD8 phenotypes, whereas a second wave of clones that expanded from day 15 to 37 leaned towards CD4+.

Sequencing was performed on an Illumina NovaSeq 6000. TCRalpha and TCRbeta cDNA libraries were constructed by 5'RACE with constant-segment primers, with sample barcodes and unique molecular identifiers being introduced. RNA was extracted from every sample with Trizol reagent. The libraries were amplified in two PCR steps, and the second step added a second sample barcode and Illumina TruSeq adapters. Libraries were sequenced on an Illumina NovaSeq with 2 x 150 bp paired-end reads. As for the original processing: The reads were demultiplexed and collapsed into UMI-guided consensus sequences using migec v1.2.7. Using mixcr v2.1.11, UMI consensuses were aligned to TRA and TRB V and J templates and then assembled into clonotypes. Clonotypes were classified as expanded or contracted when called significant by both edgeR and NoisET, with noise models trained on biological replicates. For edgeR calls, the thresholds were a false discovery rate-adjusted p below 0.01 and a log2 fold-change of 1. As an exploratory analysis of dynamics, max-normalized trajectories of the 1000 most abundant clonotypes were examined with PCA combined with hierarchical clustering. The CD4 or CD8 phenotype of responding clones was assigned using the separately sequenced CD4+ and CD8+ repertoires. The public reads were quality trimmed at Q25 with fastp and then assembled into clones with MiXCR by TCRdb, keeping productive beta chains. Each entry merges the rows of one CDR3 protein and shows their most common DNA and genes. The V and J calls come from TCRdb's annotation, not from the publication. The sample table lists just under 350,000 distinct CDR3 sequences, 13% of them with a count of one. About a fifth of the sample rests with the top ten.

About this clonotype: Which antigen it targets is not known. Base qualities were left out, and no much larger clone turns up one base away.

PBMCs were isolated by Ficoll-Paque density gradient centrifugation. CDR1 and CDR2 are drawn from the germline V gene: MDHEN, SYDVKM. Trimming takes 2 bases from V and 9 bases from J, and the germline ends sit 14 bases apart. The CDR3 goes from the cysteine to the phenylalanine over 14 residues. Only CDR3 DNA remains: 42 bases, in frame from the first base. Sequenced input: PBMCs or a T cell subset sorted from them (not recorded which). The V and J segments used are TRBV28 and TRBJ1-3, with the D gene not clear enough to name. The origin of this receptor is a man aged 18-30 years who had mild COVID-19 (a few samples of this study predate the infection). The sample titles of this study are shuffled in the database, so cell type and time point are left out; the donor was told from shared clones. Here the CDR3 is given as CASSLVRRISTIYF. Read as DNA, the sequence is TGTGCCAGCAGTTTAGTCCGCAGAATATCCACCATATATTTT. The full variable domain, completed from the reference TRBV28 and TRBJ1-3 proteins outside the CDR3, reads DVKVTQSSRYLVKRTGEKVFLECVQDMDHENMFWYRQDPGLGLRLIYFSYDVKMKEKGDIPEGYSVSREKKERFSLILESASTNQTSMYLCASSLVRRISTIYFGEGSWLTVV.